The rows below give T cell receptor beta chains drawn from one sample of a study of cytomegalovirus exposure and HLA in healthy donors. TCRdb keeps only in-frame clones here, not all; method: immunoSEQ multiplex PCR. The sample lists about 75,000 clones; 84% were seen once. The specimen was PBMCs. The receptors were sampled from a man between 65 and 80 years old in good health and CMV-seropositive. CDR3s include the opening cysteine and the closing phenylalanine or tryptophan. Some rows mark clone size as missing; the rest say once, few, many or name a class of expanded clone.

v_call: TRBV2
j_call: TRBJ2-1
clone_size: -
cdr3_aa: CASSVGLAGLNEQFF

v_call: TRBV9
j_call: TRBJ2-5
clone_size: -
cdr3_aa: CASSVDSRETQYF

v_call: TRBV5-8
j_call: TRBJ2-5
clone_size: -
cdr3_aa: CASSLYRGETQYF

v_call: TRBV7-2
j_call: TRBJ2-3
clone_size: -
cdr3_aa: CASSRSGRAPPRSDTQYF

v_call: TRBV5-1
j_call: TRBJ2-7
clone_size: -
cdr3_aa: CASSLASGISGEQYF

v_call: TRBV6-6
j_call: TRBJ2-3
clone_size: few
cdr3_aa: CASTLSYADTQYF

v_call: TRBV18
j_call: TRBJ2-7
clone_size: -
cdr3_aa: CASSPRGSTYEQYF

v_call: TRBV19
j_call: TRBJ1-4
clone_size: -
cdr3_aa: CASTPTGGREKLFF

v_call: TRBV6-5
j_call: TRBJ2-7
clone_size: -
cdr3_aa: CASSSGLGDEQYF

v_call: TRBV7-3
j_call: TRBJ2-3
clone_size: -
cdr3_aa: CASSLTTGTDTQYF

v_call: TRBV5-1
j_call: TRBJ2-5
clone_size: -
cdr3_aa: CASRHPQGSQETQYF

v_call: TRBV18
j_call: TRBJ1-1
clone_size: -
cdr3_aa: CASSPLAAGTEAFF

v_call: TRBV29-1
j_call: TRBJ2-3
clone_size: -
cdr3_aa: CSVDRGRADTQYF

v_call: TRBV7-9
j_call: TRBJ2-3
clone_size: once
cdr3_aa: CASSSPASGIGDTQYF

v_call: TRBV5-1
j_call: TRBJ2-3
clone_size: -
cdr3_aa: CASSLGLASSTDTQYF

v_call: TRBV28
j_call: TRBJ2-7
clone_size: -
cdr3_aa: CASSGGQGLYEQYF

v_call: TRBV27
j_call: TRBJ1-2
clone_size: -
cdr3_aa: CATRTGANYGYTF

v_call: TRBV10-3
j_call: TRBJ2-7
clone_size: -
cdr3_aa: CAISEWASYEQYF

v_call: TRBV28
j_call: TRBJ1-2
clone_size: -
cdr3_aa: CASSFTLQVNYGYTF

v_call: TRBV7-2
j_call: TRBJ2-3
clone_size: -
cdr3_aa: CASSRDFRTDTQYF

v_call: TRBV19
j_call: TRBJ1-1
clone_size: -
cdr3_aa: CASSTRLGGRTEAFF

v_call: TRBV6-1
j_call: TRBJ1-2
clone_size: -
cdr3_aa: CASSEAHRREYLRYYGYTF

v_call: TRBV5-4
j_call: TRBJ2-1
clone_size: -
cdr3_aa: CASSLDSGKQFF

v_call: TRBV6-1
j_call: TRBJ2-2
clone_size: few
cdr3_aa: CASSVDRGSWGELFF

v_call: TRBV28
j_call: TRBJ2-5
clone_size: once
cdr3_aa: CASRRSPGVETQYF

v_call: TRBV29-1
j_call: TRBJ1-1
clone_size: -
cdr3_aa: CSAGGVNTEAFF

v_call: TRBV4-2
j_call: TRBJ2-5
clone_size: few
cdr3_aa: CASSQDPGVETQYF

v_call: TRBV5-1
j_call: TRBJ2-1
clone_size: -
cdr3_aa: CASSLGLAGGGNEQFF

v_call: TRBV9
j_call: TRBJ2-1
clone_size: -
cdr3_aa: CASSASGVSYNEQFF

v_call: TRBV5-1
j_call: TRBJ1-1
clone_size: -
cdr3_aa: CASSLSADTEAFF

v_call: TRBV6-1
j_call: TRBJ2-7
clone_size: -
cdr3_aa: CASSEDYKYEQYF

v_call: TRBV7-2
j_call: TRBJ2-5
clone_size: -
cdr3_aa: CASSFSGGSETQYF